This TCR beta chain emerged from a study of blood T cell repertoires in COVID-19. Study-wide background: The study drew acute and convalescent COVID-19 samples from the United States, Italy and Spain. PBMCs, B-cell-depleted T cells, or T cells provided the cDNA or gDNA that made up the material.

The CDR3 length is 14 residues. Germline-derived CDR1 and CDR2 are SGHAT and FQNNGV. Trimming cost V 5 bases and J 3 bases; bases outside gene matches: 5. Some clones are missing from TCRdb's copy, which holds only in-frame ones; the method was immunoSEQ multiplex PCR. The sample has 45,000 or so clones, roughly 83% seen once. This chain links TRBV11-2 with TRBJ2-7; 9 nucleotides align to TRBD2. Input material: peripheral blood. This clonotype originated in a woman aged 60-70 years with acute or convalescent COVID-19. In DNA form, the CDR3 reads TGTGCCAGCAGCAGGGGACTAGCTAACTACGAGCAGTACTTC. Protein: CASSRGLANYEQYF.